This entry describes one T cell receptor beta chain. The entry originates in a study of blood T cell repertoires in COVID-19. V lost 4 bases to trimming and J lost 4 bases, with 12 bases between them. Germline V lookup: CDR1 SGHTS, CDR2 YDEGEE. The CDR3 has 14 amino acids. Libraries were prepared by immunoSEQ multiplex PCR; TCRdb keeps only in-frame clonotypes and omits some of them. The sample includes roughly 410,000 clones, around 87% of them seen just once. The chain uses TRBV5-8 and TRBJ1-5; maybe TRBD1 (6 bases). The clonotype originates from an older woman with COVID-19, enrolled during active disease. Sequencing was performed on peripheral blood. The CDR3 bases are TGTGCCAGCAGCCCGGGACAAGTTAATCAGCCCCAGCATTTT. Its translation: CASSPGQVNQPQHF.